This TCR beta chain is drawn from a study of tumor-infiltrating lymphocytes in primary liver carcinoma. Findings of the study overall: Blood's top-250-clone fraction was significantly lower than that of tumors (p = 0.039).

V gave up 0 bases and J gave up 3 bases, with 12 bases separating them. The CDR3 is 17 residues long. The V gene's germline CDR1 is LGHNA and CDR2 YSLEER. Each 20-30 mg portion of unsorted bulk tissue served as the source for co-extraction of RNA and DNA. Viable tumor cells exceeded 85% in all tumor samples. The authors made TCR beta cDNA from around 500 ng total RNA with a constant-region primer. Libraries of TCR beta came from three nested multiplex PCR rounds with slightly modified ARM-PCR. For roughly 10 cycles apiece, the opening two PCR rounds ran with TRBV1-TRBV30 forward primers and a C-beta reverse primer. One entry per CDR3 protein, called by TCRdb with MiXCR from the multiplex PCR reads. The table shows around 190,000 distinct CDR3 sequences, with around four fifths occurring only once. On this clonotype: Its antigen remains unknown. Likely a read error: the CDR3 ends without its conserved phenylalanine or tryptophan.

The sequence was obtained from a man aged 35 to 55 with primary liver carcinoma and hepatitis B virus infection. Sequences were obtained from tumor tissue from primary liver carcinoma. The V call is TRBV4-3, the J call TRBJ1-6; the D gene is possibly TRBD1 (5 bases). This CDR3 is CASSQDHRTGYNSPLHL. The CDR3 bases are TGCGCCAGCAGCCAAGATCATCGAACAGGCTATAATTCACCCCTCCACTTA.